These 27 T cell receptor beta chains were all obtained from the same sample, sequenced in a study of blood T cell repertoires in COVID-19. The method was immunoSEQ multiplex PCR; TCRdb's version includes in-frame clones alone and lacks a portion of them. The sample includes about 180,000 clones, around 87% of them seen just once. Sequencing input: peripheral blood. The receptor source for this set is a woman aged 30 to 39 with active or convalescent COVID-19.

This clone has only a few counts. The chain joins TRBV9 to TRBJ1-2, with 8 bases that match TRBD1. With V trimmed by 3 bases and J by 8 bases, 9 bases remained unmatched. Germline V gene lookup returns CDR1 SGDLS and CDR2 YYNGEE. The CDR3 length is 14 residues. The CDR3 here is CASSAGQGRGGYTF. The CDR3 DNA reads as TGTGCCAGCAGCGCCGGACAGGGTCGAGGAGGCTACACCTTC.

This clone has a handful of counts. Within the sample, other DNA sequences also encode this same CDR3. The chain has TRBV15 and TRBJ1-1; D is perhaps TRBD1 (5 bases). The CDR3 consists of 14 residues. In germline, CDR1 is LNHNV, CDR2 YYDKDF (reference sequence). The V end lost 0 bases, the J end lost 1 base, and 6 bases lay between the germline ends. This CDR3 reads CATSRDRGNTEAFF. As DNA, the CDR3 is TGTGCCACCAGCAGAGATAGGGGGAACACTGAAGCTTTCTTT.

The chain links TRBV10-3 to TRBJ1-5, with no clear D. There are 13 residues in the CDR3. Germline V gene data show CDR1 as ENHRY and CDR2 as SYGVKD. With 0 bases removed from V and 6 bases from J, the gap between germline ends came to 6 bases. The CDR3 region is CAISESSGQPQHF. In nucleotides, the CDR3 is TGTGCCATCAGTGAGTCGTCGGGTCAGCCCCAGCATTTT.

The chain joins TRBV19 to TRBJ2-1, with TRBD2 matching over 7 bases. Germline assignment: CDR1 LNHDA and CDR2 SQIVND (reference sequence). The CDR3 has 14 amino acids. With V trimmed by 11 bases and J by 2 bases, 9 bases remained unmatched. The CDR3 DNA reads TGTGCCTCCAATGGGGGGGAGGCCTACAATGAGCAGTTCTTC. Translated, it gives CASNGGEAYNEQFF.

This chain links TRBV11-2 with TRBJ2-7, with TRBD1 matching 8 bases. Germline lookup yields CDR1 SGHAT and CDR2 FQNNGV. This CDR3 is built from 12 residues. V gave up 4 bases and J gave up 4 bases; unmatched junction bases: 0. In DNA, the CDR3 is TGTGCCAGCAGCTGGGACAGGTACGAGCAGTACTTC. This codes for CASSWDRYEQYF.

V usage is TRBV6-5 and J usage is TRBJ2-2; tentative D call: TRBD2 (6 bases). Trimming left V 6 bases short and J 3 bases short, with 14 bases between. CDR1 is MNHEY, CDR2 SVGAGI, per germline. The CDR3 spans 15 residues. CDR3 loop: CASRSGRLDTGELFF. The CDR3 region has the DNA TGTGCCAGCAGGTCCGGGAGACTAGACACCGGGGAGCTGTTTTTT.

The chain uses TRBV9 and TRBJ1-3; D remains unclear. CDR1 is SGDLS, CDR2 YYNGEE, per germline. V was cut by 0 bases and J by 4 bases, with 5 bases left in between. The CDR3 consists of 13 residues. The CDR3 is CASSVDEGNTIYF. CDR3 DNA: TGTGCCAGCAGCGTAGATGAGGGAAACACCATATATTTT. The full variable domain, with the rest looked up from reference TRBV9 and TRBJ1-3, is DSGVTQTPKHLITATGQRVTLRCSPRSGDLSVYWYQQSLDQGLQFLIQYYNGEERAKGNILERFSAQQFPDLHSELNLSSLELGDSALYFCASSVDEGNTIYFGEGSWLTVV.

The chain couples TRBV19 to TRBJ2-5; 12 nucleotides match TRBD2. The V gene's germline CDR1 is LNHDA and CDR2 SQIVND (reference sequence). The V segment lost 5 bases and the J segment 4 bases; nucleotides outside the gene matches: 5. The CDR3 length is 15 residues. CDR3 bases: TGTGCCAGTAGTTTGAGACTAGCGGGAGCAGAGACCCAGTACTTC. Amino acids: CASSLRLAGAETQYF. Using reference TRBV19 and TRBJ2-5 for the parts outside the CDR3, the full variable domain is DGGITQSPKYLFRKEGQNVTLSCEQNLNHDAMYWYRQDPGQGLRLIYYSQIVNDFQKGDIAEGYSVSREKKESFPLTVTSAQKNPTAFYLCASSLRLAGAETQYFGPGTRLLVL.

The chain joins TRBV4-1 to TRBJ1-5, with 8 bases aligning to TRBD1. Germline V CDR1 and CDR2: MGHRA, YSYEKL. The junction had 7 bases not matched to a gene; V was cut back by 0 bases and J by 3 bases. This CDR3 contains 17 residues. The CDR3 region has the DNA TGCGCCAGCAGCCAAGATGGGACAGGCACAATCAATCAGCCCCAGCATTTT. This codes for CASSQDGTGTINQPQHF.

This rearrangement joins TRBV30 to TRBJ2-7, with 7 bases matching TRBD1. The CDR3 length is 17 residues. Germline V CDR1 and CDR2: GTSNPN, SVGIG (reference sequence). The ends lost 0 bases at V and 6 bases at J; junction bases unmatched: 17. CDR3 bases: TGTGCCTGGAGTGTACCATTGTCCGACAGGGAAATTCTCGAGCAGTACTTC. It is translated as CAWSVPLSDREILEQYF.

The chain is built from TRBV6-4 and TRBJ1-3; 9 bases line up with TRBD1. J was trimmed by 3 bases and V by 3 bases; bases with no gene match: 3. The CDR3 runs to 15 residues. Germline V lookup: CDR1 MRHNA, CDR2 SNTAGT. DNA for the CDR3: TGTGCCAGCAGTGAGGGGACAGGGAGTGGAAACACCATATATTTT. Amino acid sequence: CASSEGTGSGNTIYF.

This chain uses TRBV13 with TRBJ2-3; D perhaps matches TRBD1 (6 bases). Trimming removed 4 bases from V and 11 bases from J, with 10 bases in between. Germline CDR1 and CDR2: PRHDT and FYEKMQ (reference sequence). This CDR3 is 11 amino acids long. The CDR3: CASSSTGGQYF. The CDR3, as DNA: TGTGCCAGCAGCTCGACAGGAGGGCAGTATTTT.

The chain couples TRBV19 to TRBJ1-5; 7 bases are shared with TRBD1. Germline CDR1 and CDR2: LNHDA and SQIVND (reference sequence). The trim removed 7 bases at V and 3 bases at J, leaving 9 bases unmatched. The CDR3 totals 15 residues. CDR3 amino acids: CASKGGQFFNQPQHF. In DNA, the CDR3 is TGTGCCAGTAAGGGGGGACAGTTCTTCAATCAGCCCCAGCATTTT.

The genes are TRBV19 and TRBJ2-5, with 11 bases lining up with TRBD1. V shed 1 base and J 4 bases; nucleotides not matched to a gene: 11. Germline values: CDR1 LNHDA, CDR2 SQIVND (reference sequence). The CDR3 length is 18 residues. The CDR3: CASSIANLRTGGRETQYF. The CDR3 DNA is TGTGCCAGTAGTATAGCAAACCTGAGGACAGGGGGCCGAGAGACCCAGTACTTC.

Only one count was recorded for this clone. The V and J genes are TRBV19 and TRBJ1-6; TRBD1 matches at 9 bases. In germline, CDR1 is LNHDA, CDR2 SQIVND (reference sequence). Germline trimming cut 3 bases from V and 9 bases from J; bases unmatched to any gene: 6. The CDR3 extends over 15 amino acids. Written as DNA, the CDR3 is TGTGCCAGTAGTATCGACAGGGGGTCGGGTTCACCCCTCCACTTT. Its protein is CASSIDRGSGSPLHF.

This chain uses TRBV9 with TRBJ2-5; 8 bases match TRBD2. Germline CDR1 SGDLS, CDR2 YYNGEE. The CDR3 loop spans 16 amino acids. V dropped 4 bases and J dropped 2; count of bases not matched to a gene: 10. The CDR3 protein is CASSPHSGTTQETQYF. The CDR3 bases are TGTGCCAGCAGCCCCCATAGCGGGACTACTCAAGAGACCCAGTACTTC.

This chain links TRBV5-4 with TRBJ1-2, with 7 positions matching TRBD1. Trimming took 1 base from V and 5 from J; bases not matched to a gene: 11. Germline CDR1 and CDR2: SGHNT and YYREEE (reference sequence). The CDR3 length is 16 residues. The CDR3 DNA is TGTGCCAGCAGCTTGCCGCTGGCAGGGGGGATTTATGGCTACACCTTC. Amino acids: CASSLPLAGGIYGYTF. Based on the CDR3 plus reference TRBV5-4 and TRBJ1-2, the full variable domain is ETGVTQSPTHLIKTRGQQVTLRCSSQSGHNTVSWYQQALGQGPQFIFQYYREEENGRGNFPPRFSGLQFPNYSSELNVNALELDDSALYLCASSLPLAGGIYGYTFGSGTRLTVV.

The V call is TRBV7-9, the J call TRBJ1-3; possible D gene TRBD1, 6 bases. Germline CDR1 reads SEHNR; CDR2 reads FQNEAQ (reference sequence). The germline V and J ends were trimmed by 3 bases and 3 bases, with 9 bases remaining between them. The CDR3 extends over 14 amino acids. The CDR3 region is CASSFGTFGNTIYF. The CDR3 DNA sequence: TGTGCCAGCAGCTTCGGGACATTTGGAAACACCATATATTTT.

The rearrangement links TRBV10-3 to TRBJ1-5, with TRBD1 identical over 7 bases. The CDR3 covers 13 residues. V dropped 4 bases and J dropped 5; count of bases not matched to a gene: 2. CDR1 and CDR2 from the germline V gene are ENHRY and SYGVKD. CDR3 DNA: TGTGCCATCAGTGGGGACAGTCATCAGCCCCAGCATTTT. Protein: CAISGDSHQPQHF.

The genes are TRBV5-1 and TRBJ1-2; no clear D gene. Germline V gene lookup returns CDR1 SGHRS and CDR2 YFSETQ. This CDR3 region has 13 residues. The V end lost 6 bases, the J end lost 8 bases, and 17 bases lay between the germline ends. The CDR3 nucleotides are TGCGCCAGCAACATTGGGCCCGGTGGAGGCTACACCTTC. Amino acids: CASNIGPGGGYTF.

The genes are TRBV7-9 and TRBJ2-3; 8 nucleotides agree with TRBD1. With V trimmed by 5 bases and J by 3 bases, 4 bases remained unmatched. The CDR3 covers 14 residues. CDR1 and CDR2 from the germline V gene are SEHNR and FQNEAQ (reference sequence). The chain's CDR3 is CASSGNRGTDTQYF. CDR3 nucleotide sequence: TGTGCCAGCAGCGGGAACAGGGGGACAGATACGCAGTATTTT.

The chain links TRBV6-5 to TRBJ2-1; 8 bases match TRBD1. Germline assignment: CDR1 MNHEY and CDR2 SVGAGI. The CDR3 is 13 amino acids. J lost 3 bases, V lost 6 bases, and 1 base had no gene match. CDR3 region: CASRDRVYNEQFF. CDR3 nucleotide sequence: TGTGCCAGCAGGGACAGGGTCTACAATGAGCAGTTCTTC.

The chain is built from TRBV21-1 and TRBJ2-7; the D call TRBD1 from the table was never checked on the DNA. TRBV21-1 is described as a pseudogene. The CDR3 runs to 14 residues. The CDR3 DNA follows: TGTGCCAGCAGCAACCGTAGGGGGACAGTCGAGCAGTACTTC. This codes for CASSNRRGTVEQYF.

The chain carries TRBV19 and TRBJ2-5; TRBD1 matches 11 bases. This CDR3 region has 16 residues. The J segment lost 4 bases and the V segment lost 4 bases, leaving 8 bases of the junction unmatched. From germline, CDR1 is LNHDA and CDR2 SQIVND (reference sequence). The CDR3 nucleotides read TGTGCCAGTAGTAACCGGGACAGGGGGAATGCAGAGACCCAGTACTTC. This translates into CASSNRDRGNAETQYF.

This sequence joins TRBV5-1 and TRBJ2-7; perhaps TRBD1 as D (6 bases). The germline V gene encodes CDR1 SGHRS and CDR2 YFSETQ. The CDR3 covers 15 residues. V gave up 2 bases and J gave up 9 bases, with 21 bases separating them. This chain's CDR3 is CASSFDGQSRVGQYF. CDR3 DNA: TGCGCCAGCAGCTTTGATGGACAGTCTCGTGTCGGGCAGTACTTC.

The rearrangement links TRBV19 to TRBJ1-4, with D possibly TRBD1 on 6 matching bases. The V and J ends lost 3 bases and 5 bases respectively, with 10 bases between them. The CDR3 runs 14 residues. Germline CDR1 is LNHDA and CDR2 is SQIVND (reference sequence). The CDR3 bases are TGTGCCAGTAGTATGGGGGCCCTAAATGAAAAACTGTTTTTT. As protein: CASSMGALNEKLFF.

The chain carries TRBV11-2 and TRBJ1-2; 7 bases align to TRBD1. The CDR3 length is 15 residues. V trimming: 6 bases; J trimming: 0 bases; junction bases outside the gene matches: 7. The V gene's germline CDR1 is SGHAT and CDR2 FQNNGV. The CDR3 spells CASSDIRGANYGYTF. As DNA, the CDR3 is TGTGCCAGCAGTGATATCAGGGGGGCTAACTATGGCTACACCTTC.